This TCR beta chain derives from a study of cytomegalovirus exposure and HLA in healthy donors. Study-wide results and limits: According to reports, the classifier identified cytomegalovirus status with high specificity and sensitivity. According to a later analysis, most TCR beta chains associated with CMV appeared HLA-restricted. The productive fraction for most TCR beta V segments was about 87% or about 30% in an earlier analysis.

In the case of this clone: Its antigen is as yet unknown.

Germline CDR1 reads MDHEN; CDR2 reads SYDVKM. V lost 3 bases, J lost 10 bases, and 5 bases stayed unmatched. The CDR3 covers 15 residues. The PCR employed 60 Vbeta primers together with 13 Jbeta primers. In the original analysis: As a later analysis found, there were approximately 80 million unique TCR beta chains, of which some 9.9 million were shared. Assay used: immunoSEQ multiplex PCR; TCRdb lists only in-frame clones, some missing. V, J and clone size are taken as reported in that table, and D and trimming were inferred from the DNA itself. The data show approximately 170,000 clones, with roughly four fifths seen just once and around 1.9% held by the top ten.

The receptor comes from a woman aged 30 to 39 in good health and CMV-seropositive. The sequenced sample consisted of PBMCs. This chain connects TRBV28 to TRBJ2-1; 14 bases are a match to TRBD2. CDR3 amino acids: CASSFPGTSGGEQFF. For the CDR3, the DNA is TGTGCCAGCAGTTTTCCCGGGACTAGCGGGGGAGAGCAGTTCTTC.